This entry features one T cell receptor beta chain sequence. The antigen remains undetermined. Sequencing in the ViraFEST assay came after antigen-specific CD4+ T cells had been expanded with viral peptide pools, which were used to stimulate PBMC. Researchers isolated CD4+ T cells once ten to eleven days of culture had elapsed. Each participant received a vaccine that was either BNT162b2 or mRNA-1273, given as two doses. The vaccine recipients had no prior SARS-CoV-2 infection, with negative nucleocapsid antibodies. For each well, some 2 million PBMC were cultured with 10 IU/ml IL-2 and 8 to 10 ug/ml peptides. The CDR3 runs 14 residues. Per the germline V gene, CDR1 is LNHDA and CDR2 is SQIVND (reference sequence). V was pared by 3 bases and J by 7 bases, with 13 bases between. The sample belongs to a study of vaccination effects on CD4 cells after COVID-19. Study findings and constraints: The authors studied few convalescent patients and collected no early post-infection timepoints. In the late period after vaccination, infection- and vaccine-induced clones contracted markedly.

Generated by immunoSEQ multiplex PCR, the TCRdb table keeps only in-frame clones and is missing some. This sample carries about 80,000 clones, roughly 80% of them seen once, and the ten largest clones take 1.1%. This clonotype was obtained from a human donor who received a COVID-19 vaccine. The starting material was CD4+ T cells from PBMCs cultured with HCoV-OC43 spike peptides, obtained after COVID-19 vaccination. Noted subset: HCoV-OC43 spike overlapping peptide pool stimulation. This sequence joins TRBV19 and TRBJ1-5; D is ambiguous. CDR3 protein: CASSISGLGQPQHF. The CDR3 nucleotides are TGTGCCAGTAGTATCTCAGGCCTGGGGCAGCCCCAGCATTTT.